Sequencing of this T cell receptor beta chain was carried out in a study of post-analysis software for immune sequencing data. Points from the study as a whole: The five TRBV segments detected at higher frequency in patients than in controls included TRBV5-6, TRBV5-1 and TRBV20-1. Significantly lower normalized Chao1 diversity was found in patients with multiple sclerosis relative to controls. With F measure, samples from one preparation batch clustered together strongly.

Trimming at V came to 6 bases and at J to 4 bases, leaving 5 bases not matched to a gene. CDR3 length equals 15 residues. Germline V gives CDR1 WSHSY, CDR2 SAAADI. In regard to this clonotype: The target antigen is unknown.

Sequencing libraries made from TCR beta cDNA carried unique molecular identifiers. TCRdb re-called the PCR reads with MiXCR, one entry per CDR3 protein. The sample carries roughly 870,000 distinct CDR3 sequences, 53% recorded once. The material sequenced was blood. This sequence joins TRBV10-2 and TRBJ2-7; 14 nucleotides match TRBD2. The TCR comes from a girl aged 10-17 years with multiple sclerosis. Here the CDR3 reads CASRSTSGREYEQYF. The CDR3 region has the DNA TGCGCCAGCAGATCGACTAGCGGGAGGGAGTACGAGCAGTACTTC.